The sequence of this T cell receptor (beta chain) was determined in a study of CD8+CD57+ T cells in acquired aplastic anemia. The overall study: Read counts for CD4+ cells (from healthy donors) averaged about 10.8 million.

Profiling that covered TCR beta VDJ and CDR3 relied on genomic DNA as its template. TCRdb redid the calling of the reads with MiXCR, one entry per CDR3 protein. The sample lists just over 400,000 distinct CDR3 sequences; under 80% were seen once. Of note for this clonotype: Antigen specificity is unknown.

Study-level findings and limits: CD8+ Simpson's diversity showed no significant patient-control difference. Patients and controls shared approximately 30 CD8+ CDR3 sequences.

This CDR3 has 17 residues. Trimming removed 0 bases at V and 0 bases at J, with 12 bases between. Germline-derived CDR1 and CDR2 are SGDLS and YYNGEE. The sequence came from a human donor in good health, serving as a control. The sequencing sample was made of sorted CD4+, CD8+, or CD8+CD57+ T cells (not recorded which) from PBMCs. The genes are TRBV9 and TRBJ1-4; D call uncertain. Here the CDR3 reads CASSVATAAATNEKLFF. The DNA for the CDR3 is TGTGCCAGCAGCGTAGCTACGGCGGCAGCAACTAATGAAAAACTGTTTTTT. The variable domain in full, with the rest retrieved from reference TRBV9 and TRBJ1-4, is DSGVTQTPKHLITATGQRVTLRCSPRSGDLSVYWYQQSLDQGLQFLIQYYNGEERAKGNILERFSAQQFPDLHSELNLSSLELGDSALYFCASSVATAAATNEKLFFGSGTQLSVL.